This is a list of T cell receptor beta chains from one sample in a study of blood T cell repertoires in COVID-19. This table comes from immunoSEQ multiplex PCR, and its TCRdb copy is limited to in-frame clones, with some not included. The data contain under 250,000 clones, over 70% of them singletons. What was sequenced was PBMCs or T cells enriched from blood (not recorded which). The receptors here all came from a woman in her thirties or forties who had been exposed to COVID-19. CDR3s include the opening cysteine and the closing phenylalanine or tryptophan. The D gene is left open where the match is weak. Size is stated for part of the rows, as once, few or many counts, or as a class when the clone is expanded.

V	D	size	J	DNA	CDR3
TRBV7-3	TRBD2	.	TRBJ2-1	TGTGCCAGCAGCTTAAGGCTAGCGGGAGGCAATGAGCAGTTCTTC	CASSLRLAGGNEQFF
TRBV6-4	.	.	TRBJ1-2	TGTGCCAGCAGTGACTCGGGGACCCCGGCGGGAGGCTACACCTTC	CASSDSGTPAGGYTF
TRBV28	TRBD1	.	TRBJ1-4	TGTGCCAGCAGGAGACAGGGGGACACGGGAAAACTGTTTTTT	CASRRQGDTGKLFF
TRBV7-2	.	.	TRBJ2-2	TGTGCCAGCACCCTCGGGGGTACCCGGGAGCTGTTTTTT	CASTLGGTRELFF
TRBV6-5	TRBD1	.	TRBJ2-1	TGTGCCAGCAGTTTCAGGGGGCATGAGCAGTTCTTC	CASSFRGHEQFF
TRBV19	TRBD1	.	TRBJ1-5	TGTGCCAGTAGTACCCTACAGGGGGCTGGTCTGCAGCCCCAGCATTTT	CASSTLQGAGLQPQHF
TRBV27	TRBD1	.	TRBJ1-6	TGTGCCAGCATGGACAGGGGTGGTTCACCCCTCCACTTT	CASMDRGGSPLHF
TRBV28	TRBD1	.	TRBJ2-2	TGTGCCAGCAGTCAAGGACAGGGTCGCACCGGGGAGCTGTTTTTT	CASSQGQGRTGELFF
TRBV28	.	.	TRBJ1-1	TGTGCCACCCTAATACCAGGGGCAGGGGCTTTCTTT	CATLIPGAGAFF
TRBV4-1	TRBD1	.	TRBJ1-5	TGCGCCAGCAGCCAACAGGACAGGTCTTTTCAGCCCCAGCATTTT	CASSQQDRSFQPQHF
TRBV5-1	.	.	TRBJ1-2	TGTGCCAGCAGCCGAGCAGGGCTGAACTATGGCTACACCTTC	CASSRAGLNYGYTF
TRBV7-3	TRBD2	.	TRBJ2-2	TGTGCCAGCAGCTTAACCTTAGCGGGGGCCTCGAACACCGGGGAGCTGTTTTTT	CASSLTLAGASNTGELFF
TRBV7-2	TRBD2	.	TRBJ2-5	TGTGCCAGCAGCTTAGTCGGACTAGCGGGGGGGCCGACGATGGAGACCCAGTACTTC	CASSLVGLAGGPTMETQYF
TRBV4-2	.	.	TRBJ2-6	TGTGCCAGCAGCCAGAGGATGGGCTCTGGGGCCAACGTCCTGACTTTC	CASSQRMGSGANVLTF
TRBV19	.	.	TRBJ1-3	TGTGCCAGTAGTGCCAGGGCCGAAGGAAACACCATATATTTT	CASSARAEGNTIYF
TRBV10-3	.	.	TRBJ2-4	TGTGCCTCTGGACGGGGTCAGGACATTCAGTACTTC	CASGRGQDIQYF
TRBV28	.	.	TRBJ1-6	TGTGCCAGCAGTTTTGGGGGGGGAATTCAGCGCTCACCCCTCCACTTT	CASSFGGGIQRSPLHF
TRBV3-1/TRBV3-2	.	.	TRBJ1-2	TGTGCCAGCAGCCAAGCAGAACCGGAGGGCTACACCTTC	CASSQAEPEGYTF
TRBV3-1/TRBV3-2	TRBD2	.	TRBJ2-1	TGTGCCAGCAGCCAAGAGGGGACTAGCGGGGACCTTGCGGGTCCGTTCTTC	CASSQEGTSGDLAGPFF
TRBV7-2	.	.	TRBJ2-5	TGTGCCAGCAGCTTTGGACTGCTTCAAGAGACCCAGTACTTC	CASSFGLLQETQYF
TRBV19	.	.	TRBJ2-2	TGTGCCAGTAGTTTACCGGGGGTCGGGGAGCTGTTTTTT	CASSLPGVGELFF
TRBV4-1	TRBD1	.	TRBJ2-5	TGCGCCAGCAGCCAATCCGTGGACAGGCCAGAGACCCAGTACTTC	CASSQSVDRPETQYF
TRBV19	TRBD1	.	TRBJ1-1	TGTGCCATAAACCCCCCGGGACAGGTAAAAGCTTTCTTT	CAINPPGQVKAFF
TRBV4-3	.	.	TRBJ1-1	TGCGCCAGCAGCCAAAACCACTGGCAGGGGCCCCTGAACACTGAAGCTTTCTTT	CASSQNHWQGPLNTEAFF
TRBV28	.	few	TRBJ1-3	TGTGCCGTACAAGGAAACACCATATATTTT	CAVQGNTIYF
TRBV6-5	TRBD1	.	TRBJ1-2	TGTGCCAGCACGAAGGGGGCCCTTTGGTATGGCTACACCTTC	CASTKGALWYGYTF
TRBV6-5	TRBD1	.	TRBJ2-7	TGTGCCAGCGGGGAGAGGGGGCTCTCCTACGAGCAGTACTTC	CASGERGLSYEQYF
TRBV7-8	.	.	TRBJ2-6	TGTGCCAGCAGCTTTGTCAGGGGAACTGGGGCCAACGTCCTGACTTTC	CASSFVRGTGANVLTF
TRBV9	.	.	TRBJ2-1	TGTGCCAGCAGCGTAGCGGGATTACCCGAGCAGTTCTTC	CASSVAGLPEQFF
TRBV24-1	.	.	TRBJ2-5	TGTGCCACCAGTGATCCAACAGGGGGGGACTACTTC	CATSDPTGGDYF
TRBV6-5	.	.	TRBJ1-5	TGTGCCAGCAGTCCCCAGGGTACAGGCAATCAGCCCCAGCATTTT	CASSPQGTGNQPQHF
TRBV9	.	once	TRBJ2-3	TGTGCCAGCGGGGAGGAGGACAGGCATGTCAGGGATACGCAGTATTTT	CASGEEDRHVRDTQYF
TRBV5-1	.	.	TRBJ1-1	TGCGCCAGCAGAATACCAGGGGCGTCCACTGAAGCTTTCTTT	CASRIPGASTEAFF
TRBV30	TRBD1	.	TRBJ1-2	TGTGCCTGGAGTGGGACAGGGAATGGCTACACCTTC	CAWSGTGNGYTF
TRBV6-5	.	.	TRBJ2-2	TGTGCCAGCAGTTACGGCGGAGTCGCAACCGGGGAGCTGTTTTTT	CASSYGGVATGELFF
TRBV4-2	TRBD2	many	TRBJ2-7	TGTGCCAGCAGCCCCGGACTAGCTGACTCTCTTTACGAGCAGTACTTC	CASSPGLADSLYEQYF
TRBV4-2	TRBD2	.	TRBJ2-5	TGTGCCAGCAGCCAAGGGACTAGCGGCCATCTTGTGGCCCAGTACTTC	CASSQGTSGHLVAQYF